Below, one TCR beta chain is given with its context. Its antigen is not known. A much larger clonotype is one base distant, so this may be a read error. MiXCR was run by TCRdb on the reads, yielding one entry per CDR3 protein. The table lists approximately 550,000 distinct CDR3 sequences, about 17% of them singletons. This sample stems from a study of T cell repertoires in cytomegalovirus infection. Findings of the study overall: The response measured ex vivo was dominated by TCR beta clonotypes (HLA-C-restricted and CMV-specific). There were carriers of CMV plus the relevant HLA, and cumulative public TCR beta family frequency identified them.

The TCR sequence derives from a human donor in good health (CMV status not recorded). Some clones in this sample may be carry-over from other donors' samples. The sequenced material came from CD8+ T cells from PBMCs.

CDR3 residues: CASSPGDQQPQHF. The CDR3 nucleotides are TGTGCCAGCAGCCCAGGGGACCAACAGCCCCAGCATTTT. This chain links TRBV7-6 with TRBJ1-5; weak D call: TRBD1 (6 bases). The germline V gene encodes CDR1 SGHVS and CDR2 FNYEAQ. The ends were cut back, 5 bases at V and 7 bases at J, with 12 bases in the middle. The CDR3 loop spans 13 amino acids.